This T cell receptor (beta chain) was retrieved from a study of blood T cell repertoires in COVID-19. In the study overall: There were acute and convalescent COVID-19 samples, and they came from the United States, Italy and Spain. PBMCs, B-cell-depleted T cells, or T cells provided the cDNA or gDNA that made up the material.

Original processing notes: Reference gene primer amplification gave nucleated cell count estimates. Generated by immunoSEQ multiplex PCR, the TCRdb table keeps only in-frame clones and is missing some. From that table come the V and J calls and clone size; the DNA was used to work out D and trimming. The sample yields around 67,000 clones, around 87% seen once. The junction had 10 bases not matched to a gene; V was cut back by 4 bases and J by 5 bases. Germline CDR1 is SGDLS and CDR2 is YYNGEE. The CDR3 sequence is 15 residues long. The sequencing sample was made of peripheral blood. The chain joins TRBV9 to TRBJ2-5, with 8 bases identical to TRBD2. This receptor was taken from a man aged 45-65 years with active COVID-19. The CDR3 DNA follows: TGTGCCAGCAGCCCCCCGGGGGGGACTAGGGAGACCCAGTACTTC. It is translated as CASSPPGGTRETQYF.